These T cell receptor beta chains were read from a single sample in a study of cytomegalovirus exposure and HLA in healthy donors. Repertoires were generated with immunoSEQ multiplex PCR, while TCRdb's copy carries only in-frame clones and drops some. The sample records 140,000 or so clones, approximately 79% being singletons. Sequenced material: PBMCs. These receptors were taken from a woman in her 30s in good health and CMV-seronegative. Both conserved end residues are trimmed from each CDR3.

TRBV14,ASSQDASPRQGPTGELF
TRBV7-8,ASSLAQGSEQY
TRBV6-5,ASSYALGGWSEAF
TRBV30,AWGTSGGYYEQY
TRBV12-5,ASGLGPARGEAF
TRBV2,ATSGYGGVNTEAF
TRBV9,ASTDRGFSTDTQY
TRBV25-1,ASSVIGGTEAF
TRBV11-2,ASSLDRRQPQH
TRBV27,ASSAFRDRVYGYT
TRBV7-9,ASSLGTDSGNTIY
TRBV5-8,ASSLGTGGRTGANVLT
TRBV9,ASSLGQLGPQH
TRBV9,ASSAQGNPLREQY
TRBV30,AWSVGTGAYNEQF
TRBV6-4,ASKATGQATEAF
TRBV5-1,ASSLDGDNQPQH
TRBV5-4,ASSIDRGFYGYT
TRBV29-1,SVPLGEGAAF
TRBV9,ASSLLVSGTGDSYGYT
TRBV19,ASSVRQGLMNTEAF
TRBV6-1,ASTGTVSYEQY
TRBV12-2,ASCGSENSPLH
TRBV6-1,ASSDHRKYGYT
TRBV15,ATSRAGGNNEQF
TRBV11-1,ASSRGGAGGNSPLH
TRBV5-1,ASSQTGSGTDTQY
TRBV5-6,ASSATGQGETEAF
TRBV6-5,ASSAGRGGETQY
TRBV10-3,AISDLTGSGTEAF
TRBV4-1,ASSQVPGSADTQY
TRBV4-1,ASSQDRVYSNQPQH
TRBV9,ASSQDREGGLTNEKLF
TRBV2,ASSDRAKNTIY
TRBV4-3,ASSQDRGWGGYT
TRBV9,ASSVMIGGDTQY
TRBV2,ASSEGGVYGYT
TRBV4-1,ASSQGWPRPRAF
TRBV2,ARGGTGQDTQY
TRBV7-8,ASSYSGGVQETQY
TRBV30,AWRASYNSPLH
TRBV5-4,ASSSHGQGQETQY
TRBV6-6,ASTPDSGSYEQY
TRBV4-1,ASSATRDRDYEQY
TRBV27,ASSLGYEQF
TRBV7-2,ASRLSGGADTQY
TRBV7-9,SSSGKTYRGGQETQY
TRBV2,ASRYPLRRFQETQY
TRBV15,ATSRGGGSSYNEQF
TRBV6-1,ASSEGLAF
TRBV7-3,ASSSRAGGTYNEQF
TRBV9,ASSPNLQGGGNTIY